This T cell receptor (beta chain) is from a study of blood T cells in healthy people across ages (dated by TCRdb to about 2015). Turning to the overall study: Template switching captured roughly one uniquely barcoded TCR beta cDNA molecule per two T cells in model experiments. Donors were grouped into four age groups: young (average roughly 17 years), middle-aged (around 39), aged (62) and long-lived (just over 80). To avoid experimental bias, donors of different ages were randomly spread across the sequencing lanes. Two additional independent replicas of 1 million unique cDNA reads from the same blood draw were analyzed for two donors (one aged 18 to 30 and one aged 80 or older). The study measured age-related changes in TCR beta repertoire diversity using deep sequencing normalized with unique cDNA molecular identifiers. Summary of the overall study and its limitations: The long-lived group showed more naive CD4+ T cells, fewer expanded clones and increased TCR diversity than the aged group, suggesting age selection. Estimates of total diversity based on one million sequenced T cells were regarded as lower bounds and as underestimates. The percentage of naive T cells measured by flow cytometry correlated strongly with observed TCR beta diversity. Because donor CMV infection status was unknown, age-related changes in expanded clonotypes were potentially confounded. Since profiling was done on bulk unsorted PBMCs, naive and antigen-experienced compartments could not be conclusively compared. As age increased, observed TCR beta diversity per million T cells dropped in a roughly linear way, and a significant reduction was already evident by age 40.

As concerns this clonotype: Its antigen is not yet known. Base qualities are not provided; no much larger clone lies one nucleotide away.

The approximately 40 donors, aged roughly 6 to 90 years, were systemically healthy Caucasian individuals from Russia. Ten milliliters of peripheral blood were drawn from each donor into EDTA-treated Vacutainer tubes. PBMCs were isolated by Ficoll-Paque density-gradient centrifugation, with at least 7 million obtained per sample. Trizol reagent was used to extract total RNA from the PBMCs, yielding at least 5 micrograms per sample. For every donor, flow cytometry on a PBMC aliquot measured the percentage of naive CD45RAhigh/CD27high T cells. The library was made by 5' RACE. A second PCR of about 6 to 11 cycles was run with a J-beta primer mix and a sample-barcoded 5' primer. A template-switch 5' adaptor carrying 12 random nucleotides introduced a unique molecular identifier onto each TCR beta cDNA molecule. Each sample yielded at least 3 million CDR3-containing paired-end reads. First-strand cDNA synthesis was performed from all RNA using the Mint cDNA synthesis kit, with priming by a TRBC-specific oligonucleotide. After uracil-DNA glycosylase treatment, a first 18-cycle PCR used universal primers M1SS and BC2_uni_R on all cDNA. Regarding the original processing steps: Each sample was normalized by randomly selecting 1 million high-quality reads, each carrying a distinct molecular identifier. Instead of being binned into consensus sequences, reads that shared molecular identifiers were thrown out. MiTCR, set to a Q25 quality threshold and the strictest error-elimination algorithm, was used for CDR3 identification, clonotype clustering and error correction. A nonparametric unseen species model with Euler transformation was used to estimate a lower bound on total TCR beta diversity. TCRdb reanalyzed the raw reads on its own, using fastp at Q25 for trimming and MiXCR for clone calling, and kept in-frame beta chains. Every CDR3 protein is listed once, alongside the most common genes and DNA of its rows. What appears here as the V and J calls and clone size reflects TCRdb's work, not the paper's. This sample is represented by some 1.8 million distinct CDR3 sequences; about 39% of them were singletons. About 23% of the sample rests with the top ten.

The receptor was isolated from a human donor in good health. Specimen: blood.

The CDR3 reads as follows: CASSLLGARSGEQYF. The nucleotide sequence reads as follows: TGCGCCAGCAGCTTGTTGGGGGCCAGGAGTGGAGAGCAGTACTTC. The V and J genes are TRBV5-1 and TRBJ2-5, with TRBD1 perhaps the D gene, on 6 matching bases. V loses 1 base of germline sequence and J loses 11 bases, and the interval between the two ends is 21 bases. Taken from cysteine to phenylalanine, the CDR3 has 15 residues. Solely the CDR3 DNA is kept, with 45 bases framed from the first base. CDR1 is given as SGHRS and CDR2 as YFSETQ, both from the germline V gene.